The 17 T cell receptor beta chains in this list originate from one sample, sequenced in a study of a mutant IDH1 vaccine in newly diagnosed glioma. Indicated time point: baseline, week 1 (first vaccination visit). Treatment of the sample: pre-vaccination baseline after standard-of-care therapy. The table came from immunoSEQ multiplex PCR; TCRdb's copy has only in-frame clones and leaves some out. The sample lists 92,000 or so clones; over 75% were seen once. The starting material was PBMCs, obtained from a glioma patient treated with radiotherapy, temozolomide or both. These receptors originate from a middle-aged man with glioma. Some clones in this sample may be carry-over from other donors' samples.

This CDR3 reads CASSFTGGETQYF. CDR3 sequence (DNA): TGTGCCAGCAGCTTCACAGGGGGGGAGACCCAGTACTTC. The chain uses TRBV11-2 and TRBJ2-5; 8 bases are shared with TRBD1. The CDR3 consists of 13 residues. With 3 bases clipped from V and 5 bases from J, the junction kept 2 bases outside the gene matches. Germline loops: CDR1 SGHAT, CDR2 FQNNGV.

The rearrangement joins TRBV6-1 to TRBJ1-4, with D unclear. The germline V and J ends were trimmed by 4 bases and 1 base, with 7 bases remaining between them. The CDR3 loop spans 14 amino acids. Germline V lookup: CDR1 MNHNS, CDR2 SASEGT. CDR3 nucleotide sequence: TGTGCCAGCAGTGGCAGTCTAACTAATGAAAAACTGTTTTTT. It specifies CASSGSLTNEKLFF.

This chain joins TRBV5-8 and TRBJ2-7; 11 nucleotides line up with TRBD1. The ends lost 5 bases at V and 8 bases at J; junction bases unmatched: 18. Germline V CDR1 and CDR2: SGHTS, YDEGEE. The CDR3 is made up of 17 amino acids. This chain's CDR3 is CASSMVGAGTGGSQQYF. CDR3 bases: TGTGCCAGCAGTATGGTTGGGGCCGGGACAGGGGGAAGTCAGCAGTACTTC.

The chain has TRBV11-2 and TRBJ1-6, with a weak D call TRBD1 (5 bases). CDR1 is SGHAT and CDR2 is FQNNGV in the germline V gene. Trimming took off 3 bases at V and 7 bases at J, with 10 bases between the two ends. This CDR3 has 14 amino acids. In DNA, the CDR3 is TGTGCCAGCAGCTTGGGACGGGGCAATTCACCCCTCCACTTT. Translated, it gives CASSLGRGNSPLHF.

The rearrangement joins TRBV7-9 to TRBJ2-3; D is unclear. The CDR3 is 13 residues long. Germline V gene sequence: CDR1 SEHNR, CDR2 FQNEAQ (reference sequence). Trimming took 5 bases from V and 6 from J, leaving 12 bases between them. The CDR3 DNA follows: TGTGCCAGCAGCCCCGGTGGCAGGGATACGCAGTATTTT. This codes for CASSPGGRDTQYF.

Turning to this clone: The same CDR3 arises from other DNA sequences in this sample as well. The chain has TRBV5-1 and TRBJ2-5; D ambiguous. Per germline, CDR1 SGHRS and CDR2 YFSETQ. The CDR3 loop spans 11 amino acids. The V gene lost 2 bases and the J gene lost 2 bases, with 1 base spanning the gap. The CDR3 DNA reads as TGCGCCAGCAGCTTACAAGAGACCCAGTACTTC. The encoded protein is CASSLQETQYF.

The CDR3 protein is CASSSRTDTQYF. The CDR3, as DNA: TGTGCCAGCAGCTCTCGCACAGATACGCAGTATTTT. The chain has TRBV9 and TRBJ2-3; D is ambiguous. V was trimmed by 4 bases and J by 1 base, leaving 4 bases between them. Germline assignment: CDR1 SGDLS and CDR2 YYNGEE. The CDR3 contains 12 residues.

The chain combines TRBV5-6 with TRBJ2-7; either TRBD1 or TRBD2 may supply D (5 bases each). CDR1 and CDR2 (germline): SGHDT, YYEEEE. V was pared by 1 base and J by 5 bases, with 19 bases between. The length of the CDR3 is 16 residues. In nucleotides, the CDR3 is TGTGCCAGCAGCTTGTTCGGTGGGACCCCGGGGAACGAGCAGTACTTC. Amino acid sequence: CASSLFGGTPGNEQYF.

Points on this clone: Distinct nucleotide sequences in the sample also encode this CDR3. V gene TRBV13 combines with J gene TRBJ2-7; D unresolved. CDR1 PRHDT and CDR2 FYEKMQ come from the germline V gene (reference sequence). Trimming removed 0 bases from V and 4 bases from J, with 4 bases in between. The CDR3 sequence is 12 residues long. This CDR3 reads CASSLGRYEQYF. The CDR3 bases are TGTGCCAGCAGCTTAGGCCGGTACGAGCAGTACTTC.

Comment on this clone: At one of its ends the junction is not consistent with the germline gene, which may arise from a read error. The gene calls are TRBV6-1 and TRBJ2-7; possible D gene TRBD2, 5 bases. Germline-derived CDR1 and CDR2 are MNHNS and SASEGT. The CDR3 length is 12 residues. CDR3 loop: CASASTDYERYF. In nucleotides, the CDR3 is TGTGCCAGCGCCAGCACAGACTACGAGCGGTACTTC.

The chain combines TRBV2 with TRBJ1-1; no reliable D call. The CDR3 is 11 residues long. Trimming removed 9 bases at V and 8 bases at J, with 13 bases between. Germline CDR1 is SNHLY and CDR2 is FYNNEI. The CDR3 nucleotides read TGTGCCAGTTTTGAAGGGAGGGAAGCTTTCTTT. Amino acids: CASFEGREAFF.

The chain employs TRBV25-1 and TRBJ1-1; a weak D match, TRBD1 (6 bases). The germline gives CDR1 MGHDK, CDR2 SYGVNS. The CDR3 runs to 13 residues. V lost 8 bases to trimming and J lost 2 bases, with 12 bases between them. CDR3 sequence (DNA): TGTGCCAGCGAGACACAGGGAAACACTGAAGCTTTCTTT. Translated: CASETQGNTEAFF.

The chain is built from TRBV6-5 and TRBJ1-1; D is ambiguous. Germline lookup yields CDR1 MNHEY and CDR2 SVGAGI. Trimming took 5 bases from V and 1 from J, leaving 11 bases between them. This CDR3 has 14 amino acids. In nucleotides, the CDR3 is TGTGCCAGCAGTAGGTCTGATTCGAACACTGAAGCTTTCTTT. Its protein product is CASSRSDSNTEAFF.

This chain connects TRBV29-1 to TRBJ1-5; no firm D call. V was cut by 4 bases and J by 0 bases, with 13 bases left in between. The CDR3 extends over 15 amino acids. The germline V gene encodes CDR1 SQVTM and CDR2 ANQGSEA. CDR3 coding DNA: TGCAGCGTTGCGGTCGGCGGTTATAGCAATCAGCCCCAGCATTTT. Its translation: CSVAVGGYSNQPQHF.

The genes are TRBV19 and TRBJ1-1; possible D gene TRBD1, 5 bases. The germline V and J ends were trimmed by 5 bases and 1 base, with 17 bases remaining between them. CDR3 length equals 16 residues. The germline V gene encodes CDR1 LNHDA and CDR2 SQIVND (reference sequence). CDR3 protein: CASSPSPGSGNTEAFF. CDR3 coding DNA: TGTGCCAGTAGTCCGTCCCCAGGGTCTGGGAACACTGAAGCTTTCTTT.

This clone has a single count. The gene calls are TRBV4-1 and TRBJ2-3; 8 bases are shared with TRBD2. Germline lookup yields CDR1 MGHRA and CDR2 YSYEKL. V shed 2 bases and J 2 bases; nucleotides not matched to a gene: 9. This CDR3 is built from 17 residues. The CDR3 sequence is CASSQLPAGATTDTQYF. DNA for the CDR3: TGCGCCAGCAGCCAACTCCCAGCGGGGGCGACCACAGATACGCAGTATTTT.

This chain connects TRBV5-6 to TRBJ1-2; TRBD1 is a possible D gene (6 bases). The CDR3 sequence is 15 residues long. Trimming left V 9 bases short and J 12 bases short, with 30 bases between. The germline V gene has CDR1 SGHDT and CDR2 YYEEEE. The CDR3 reads CATEALGGDTREHTF. As DNA, the CDR3 is TGTGCCACCGAGGCCTTAGGGGGGGACACCAGGGAGCACACCTTC.